A single sample is the source of the 21 T cell receptor beta chains below, sequenced in a study of glioma-infiltrating T cells. The iRepertoire nested amplicon-rescue multiplex PCR amplified TCR alpha and beta CDR3s from RNA. In TCRdb, the multiplex PCR reads were re-called with MiXCR into one record per CDR3 protein. The sample yields about 400,000 distinct CDR3 sequences, roughly two fifths seen once. Sequenced material: glioma tissue, nonneoplastic brain tissue, or PBMCs (not recorded which). The receptor source for this set is a human donor with low-grade glioma or glioblastoma, undergoing nonglioma brain surgery, or in good health (not recorded which).

The rearrangement joins TRBV5-1 to TRBJ1-1, with 9 bases lining up with TRBD1. Germline CDR1 is SGHRS and CDR2 is YFSETQ. The CDR3 length is 16 residues. V dropped 4 bases and J dropped 2; count of bases not matched to a gene: 9. Here the CDR3 reads CASSDTGGAGNTEAFF. CDR3 DNA sequence: TGCGCCAGCAGCGATACAGGGGGCGCGGGAAACACTGAAGCTTTCTTT.

In this sample, this clonotype turned up a few times. The chain combines TRBV10-2 with TRBJ2-3; D perhaps matches TRBD1 (5 bases). V lost 3 bases and J 0 bases, leaving 7 bases between the germline ends. CDR3 length equals 14 residues. Germline CDR1 WSHSY, CDR2 SAAADI. The CDR3 bases are TGCGCCAGCAGTGAAGGGGTCAGCACAGATACGCAGTATTTT. It encodes CASSEGVSTDTQYF.

The chain uses TRBV6-1 and TRBJ1-3, with D possibly being TRBD1 (5 bases). The CDR3 extends over 14 amino acids. Trimming cost V 7 bases and J 0 bases, with 10 bases left between them. Germline CDR1 and CDR2: MNHNS and SASEGT. This CDR3 reads CASNRQHSGNTIYF. For the CDR3, the DNA is TGTGCCAGCAATCGACAGCACTCTGGAAACACCATATATTTT.

With regard to this clonotype: This could be a read error, since a much larger clone is one nucleotide away. The chain links TRBV28 to TRBJ1-2; D gene uncertain. The CDR3 runs 15 residues. Germline V gives CDR1 MDHEN, CDR2 SYDVKM. Trimming took 10 bases from V and 0 from J, leaving 18 bases between them. This CDR3 reads CAISRYTGANYGYTF. For the CDR3, the DNA is TGTGCCATCAGCCGTTACACGGGAGCTAACTATGGCTACACCTTC.

In this sample, this clonotype turned up many times. The chain recombines TRBV28 with TRBJ2-1; D perhaps matches TRBD2 (5 bases). Germline CDR1 MDHEN, CDR2 SYDVKM. The CDR3 loop spans 11 amino acids. V was shortened by 3 bases and J by 11 bases, with 8 bases between the two germline ends. The CDR3 DNA reads as TGTGCCAGCAGTTTGGACTCCCAGCAGTTCTTC. Protein product: CASSLDSQQFF.

In this sample, this clonotype turned up once. Given a much more abundant clone one base away, this may be a read error. The rearrangement uses TRBV6-5 and TRBJ2-2, with D possibly being TRBD2 (6 bases). CDR1 MNHEY and CDR2 SVGAGI come from the germline V gene. The CDR3 totals 12 residues. The DNA of the CDR3 is TGTGCCAGCAGTCTACAGACCCGGGAGCTGTGTTTT. Protein: CASSLQTRELCF.

There are many counts of this clonotype. The chain links TRBV28 to TRBJ1-1; maybe TRBD1 (6 bases). The germline V gene encodes CDR1 MDHEN and CDR2 SYDVKM. The V and J ends lost 8 bases and 0 bases respectively, with 10 bases between them. The CDR3 runs to 13 residues. The CDR3 sequence: CASLGGLNTEAFF. CDR3 nucleotide sequence: TGTGCCAGCTTGGGGGGGCTGAACACTGAAGCTTTCTTT.

This clonotype has only a few counts. A much larger clone sits a single nucleotide away, making a read error possible. This chain uses TRBV27 with TRBJ2-3; D is unresolved. Trimming removed 6 bases at V and 0 bases at J, with 28 bases between. The CDR3 runs to 20 residues. The germline V gene has CDR1 MNHEY and CDR2 SMNVEV (reference sequence). The CDR3 DNA is TGTGCCAGCAGACAAAAACCCTACTCTAGACCAATGGGGAGCACAGATACGCAGTATTTT. Amino acids: CASRQKPYSRPMGSTDTQYF.

This clonotype was seen a handful of times. The V gene is TRBV15, the J gene TRBJ1-6; TRBD1 agrees at 9 bases. The germline gives CDR1 LNHNV, CDR2 YYDKDF (reference sequence). The CDR3 is 15 residues long. The J segment lost 5 bases and the V segment lost 1 base, leaving 0 bases of the junction unmatched. The CDR3 protein is CATSRGTGDNSPLHF. The DNA for the CDR3 is TGTGCCACCAGCAGAGGGACAGGGGATAATTCACCCCTCCACTTT.

V gene TRBV6-1 combines with J gene TRBJ2-7; D is unclear. The CDR3 contains 11 residues. Germline CDR1 MNHNS, CDR2 SASEGT. Trimming left V 5 bases short and J 6 bases short, with 8 bases between. The CDR3 loop reads CASSHRAEQYF. In nucleotides, the CDR3 is TGTGCCAGCAGTCACCGGGCCGAGCAGTACTTC.

A word on this clonotype: A junction end diverges from the germline sequence, so it may reflect a read error. The J gene is TRBJ1-1, the V gene TRBV20-1; the D gene is possibly TRBD1 (6 bases). Germline values: CDR1 DFQATT, CDR2 SNEGSKA (reference sequence). The CDR3 consists of 16 residues. The CDR3 coding sequence is TGCAGTGCTAGAGAGTTCACAGGGATAGTGAACACTGAAGCTTTGTTT. This codes for CSAREFTGIVNTEALF.

About this clonotype itself: This clone may be a read error of a much larger clone one base away. The chain recombines TRBV20-1 with TRBJ2-7; 8 bases align to TRBD2. The junction had 15 bases not matched to a gene; V was cut back by 5 bases and J by 3 bases. Germline CDR1 DFQATT, CDR2 SNEGSKA (reference sequence). CDR3 length: 16 residues. The CDR3 DNA follows: TGCAGTGCTGGGCACACGTTAGCGGGAAACTACTACGAGCAGTACTTC. Its translation is CSAGHTLAGNYYEQYF.

This chain uses TRBV7-2 with TRBJ2-7, with 11 bases that match TRBD2. From germline, CDR1 is SGHTA and CDR2 FQGNSA. With V trimmed by 1 base and J by 5 bases, 1 base remained unmatched. The CDR3 loop spans 14 amino acids. The CDR3 protein is CASSLVLAGDEQYF. The CDR3 nucleotides are TGTGCCAGCAGCTTAGTACTAGCGGGAGACGAGCAGTACTTC. Full variable domain (missing parts from reference TRBV7-2 and TRBJ2-7): GAGVSQSPSNKVTEKGKDVELRCDPISGHTALYWYRQSLGQGLEFLIYFQGNSAPDKSGLPSDRFSAERTGGSVSTLTIQRTQQEDSAVYLCASSLVLAGDEQYFGPGTRLTVT.

The chain is built from TRBV7-2 and TRBJ1-4; the D is unclear. The CDR3 spans 14 residues. Trimming took 0 bases from V and 14 from J, leaving 16 bases between them. Germline CDR1 reads SGHTA; CDR2 reads FQGNSA. Here the CDR3 DNA reads TGTGCCAGCAGCTTAGCCAGAGGGCGGGCAGGCCTGTTTTTT. Translated: CASSLARGRAGLFF.

The rearrangement links TRBV5-1 to TRBJ2-5; 12 bases match TRBD1. This CDR3 contains 15 residues. Unmatched junction bases numbered 4, after V lost 4 bases and J lost 3 bases. The germline V gene encodes CDR1 SGHRS and CDR2 YFSETQ. Here the CDR3 DNA reads TGCGCCAGCAGCGCGGGGACAGGGGGCGAAGAGACCCAGTACTTC. Amino acid sequence: CASSAGTGGEETQYF.

V is TRBV12-3 or TRBV12-4 and J is TRBJ2-7; the match to TRBD1 covers 7 bases. Losses at the gene ends were 8 bases for V and 3 bases for J; bases not matched to a gene: 10. The CDR3 extends over 14 amino acids. CDR3 nucleotides: TGTGCCAGCGCGGCAGACAGGGACCTCTACGAGCAGTACTTC. Protein: CASAADRDLYEQYF.

Note on this clonotype: This may arise from a read error, as a much more abundant clone is one base away. The chain has TRBV27 and TRBJ1-5, with 8 positions matching TRBD1. Germline V gives CDR1 MNHEY, CDR2 SMNVEV (reference sequence). CDR3 size: 15 residues. Trimming cost V 4 bases and J 4 bases; bases outside gene matches: 6. The CDR3 DNA reads TGTGCCAGCAGTTCACAGGGGGTATGGAATCAGCCCCAGCATTTT. It translates to CASSSQGVWNQPQHF.

As for this clonotype: One base away lies a much larger clone, so this may be a sequencing read error. The chain uses TRBV20-1 and TRBJ2-1, with D uncertain. There are 16 residues in the CDR3. The V and J ends lost 3 bases and 1 base respectively, with 16 bases between them. Germline-derived CDR1 and CDR2 are DFQATT and SNEGSKA (reference sequence). The CDR3 DNA reads as TGCAGTGCTAGGATCCGGGTTGGGTCGTCCTACAATGAGCAGTTCTTC. It codes for CSARIRVGSSYNEQFF.

The chain employs TRBV18 and TRBJ2-1; D gene unclear. The V gene's germline CDR1 is KGHSH and CDR2 LQKENI. V was clipped by 5 bases and J by 7 bases, with 12 bases between them. The CDR3 loop spans 13 amino acids. CDR3 nucleotides: TGTGCCAGCTCAATAAGTCAGAGGAATGAGCAGTTCTTC. It yields the protein CASSISQRNEQFF. Full variable domain (outside the CDR3, taken from reference TRBV18 and TRBJ2-1): NAGVMQNPRHLVRRRGQEARLRCSPMKGHSHVYWYRQLPEEGLKFMVYLQKENIIDESGMPKERFSAEFPKEGPSILRIQQVVRGDSAAYFCASSISQRNEQFFGPGTRLTVL.

This clonotype was found many times. The chain recombines TRBV20-1 with TRBJ2-7; D is perhaps TRBD1 (6 bases). CDR3 size: 11 residues. CDR1 and CDR2 from the germline V gene are DFQATT and SNEGSKA (reference sequence). V dropped 5 bases and J dropped 5 bases, with 10 bases sitting between them. CDR3 in amino acids: CSAYGTHEQYF. The CDR3 DNA reads TGCAGTGCTTACGGGACACACGAGCAGTACTTC.

With respect to this clonotype: Sequence at one end of the junction differs from germline and may be a read error. The chain links TRBV27 to TRBJ2-7, with D uncertain. In germline, CDR1 is MNHEY, CDR2 SMNVEV (reference sequence). The CDR3 covers 14 residues. For the CDR3, the DNA is TGTGCTAGCAGTCTTGCCATATCCGAGTACGAGCAGTACTTC. Translated, it gives CASSLAISEYEQYF.